This TCR beta chain came from a study of radiation and T cells in renal cell carcinoma. Whole-study context: Nephrectomy followed 15 Gy stereotactic body radiation by 4 weeks.

On this clone: Its antigen is currently unknown.

Time point denoted: blood 2 weeks post-SBRT. Treatment given: 15 Gy SBRT to primary tumor, nephrectomy 4 weeks later. Blood was sampled at baseline, 2 weeks and 4 weeks after SBRT. General study points: Top tumor clonotypes rose in blood 2 weeks post-radiation, then contracted.

Germline-derived CDR1 and CDR2 are MNHEY and SVGAGI. The CDR3 length is 14 residues. V dropped 6 bases and J dropped 1; count of bases not matched to a gene: 2. TCRdb's copy holds only in-frame clones and misses some; the assay was immunoSEQ multiplex PCR. Of 65,000 to 80,000 clones in the sample, 65% to 90% were seen once. The starting material was blood, obtained from a patient whose treatment included radiotherapy and nephrectomy. The receptor was isolated from a woman in her forties or fifties with renal cell carcinoma. The chain employs TRBV6-5 and TRBJ2-2; 7 bases align to TRBD1. CDR3 coding DNA: TGTGCCAGCAGGTGGACAGGGAACACCGGGGAGCTGTTTTTT. It yields the protein CASRWTGNTGELFF.